The present T cell receptor (beta chain) was sequenced within a study of tumor and adjacent non-tumor tissue in lung cancer. On the study more broadly: The patients, some ten men and five or six women, were about 30 to 85 with stage I to III disease. Study outcomes and limitations: Compared with tumor, normal lung showed significantly lower TCR diversity.

CDR1 and CDR2 from the germline V gene are SGHAT and FQDESV (reference sequence). The CDR3 extends over 16 amino acids. Of note for this clonotype: Antigen specificity is unknown. At one end the junction does not follow the germline gene, possibly because of a read error.

RNA was extracted from bulk tissue without any cell sorting. Newly diagnosed lung cancer patients had thoracic surgery in China, August–November 2014, without prior chemotherapy. TCRbeta libraries were built with three rounds of nested PCR, modified from ARM-PCR. TCRdb re-analysed the multiplex PCR reads in MiXCR, keeping a single row per CDR3 protein. The profile shows about 200,000 distinct CDR3 sequences, about 71% of them singletons. The sample taken for sequencing was lung tumor tissue. This TCR derives from a man in his fifties or sixties with non-small cell lung cancer. The chain has TRBV11-1 and TRBJ2-3, with TRBD2 identical over 8 bases. The DNA for the CDR3 is TGTGCCAGCAGCTCCGAGCGGGGGCTTCGGGCAGACACGCAGTATTTT. Translating gives CASSSERGLRADTQYF. The full variable domain, in which reference TRBV11-1 and TRBJ2-3 provide the parts outside the CDR3, is EAEVAQSPRYKITEKSQAVAFWCDPISGHATLYWYRQILGQGPELLVQFQDESVVDDSQLPKDRFSAERLKGVDSTLKIQPAELGDSAMYLCASSSERGLRADTQYFGPGTRLTVL.